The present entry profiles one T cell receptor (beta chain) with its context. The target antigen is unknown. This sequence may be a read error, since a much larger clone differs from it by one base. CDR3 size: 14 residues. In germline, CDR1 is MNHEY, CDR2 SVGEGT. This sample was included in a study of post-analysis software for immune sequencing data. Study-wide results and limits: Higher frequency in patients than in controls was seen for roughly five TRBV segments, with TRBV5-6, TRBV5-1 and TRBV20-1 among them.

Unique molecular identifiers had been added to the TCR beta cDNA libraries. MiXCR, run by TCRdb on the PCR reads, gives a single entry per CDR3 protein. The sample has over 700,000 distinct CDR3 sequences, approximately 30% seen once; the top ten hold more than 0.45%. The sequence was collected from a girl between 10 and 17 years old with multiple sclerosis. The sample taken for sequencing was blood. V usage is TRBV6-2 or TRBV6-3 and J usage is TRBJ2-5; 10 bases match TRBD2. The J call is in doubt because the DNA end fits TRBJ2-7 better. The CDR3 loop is CASRKREGPYEQYF. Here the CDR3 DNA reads TGTGCCAGCAGAAAGCGGGAGGGCCCCTACGAGCAGTACTTC.